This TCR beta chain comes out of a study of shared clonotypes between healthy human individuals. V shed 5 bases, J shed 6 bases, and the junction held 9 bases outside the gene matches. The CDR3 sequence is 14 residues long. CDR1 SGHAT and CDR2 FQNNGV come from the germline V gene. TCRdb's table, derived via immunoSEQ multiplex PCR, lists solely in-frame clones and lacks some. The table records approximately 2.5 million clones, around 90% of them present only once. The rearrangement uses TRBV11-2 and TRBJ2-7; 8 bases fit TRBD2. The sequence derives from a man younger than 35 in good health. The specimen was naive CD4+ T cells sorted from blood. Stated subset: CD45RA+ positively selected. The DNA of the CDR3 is TGTGCCAGCAGCCCCATCCGGGAGGGCCGCGAGCAGTACTTC. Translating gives CASSPIREGREQYF. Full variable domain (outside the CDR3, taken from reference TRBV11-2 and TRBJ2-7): EAGVAQSPRYKIIEKRQSVAFWCNPISGHATLYWYQQILGQGPKLLIQFQNNGVVDDSQLPKDRFSAERLKGVDSTLKIQPAKLEDSAVYLCASSPIREGREQYFGPGTRLTVT.